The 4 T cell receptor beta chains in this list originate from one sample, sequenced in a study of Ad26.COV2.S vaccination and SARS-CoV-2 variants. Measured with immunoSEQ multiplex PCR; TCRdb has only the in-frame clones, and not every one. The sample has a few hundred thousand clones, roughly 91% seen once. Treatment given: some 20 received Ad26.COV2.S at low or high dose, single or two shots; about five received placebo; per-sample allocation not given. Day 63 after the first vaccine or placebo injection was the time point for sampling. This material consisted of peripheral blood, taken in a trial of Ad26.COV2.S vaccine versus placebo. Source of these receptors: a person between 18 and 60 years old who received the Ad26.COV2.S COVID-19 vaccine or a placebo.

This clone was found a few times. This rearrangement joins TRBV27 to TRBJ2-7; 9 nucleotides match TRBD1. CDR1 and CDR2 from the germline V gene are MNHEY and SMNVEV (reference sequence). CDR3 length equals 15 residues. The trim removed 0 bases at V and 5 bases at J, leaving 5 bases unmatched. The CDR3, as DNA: TGTGCCAGCAGTTTATCGGCCGGGACAGGGAACGAGCAGTACTTC. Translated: CASSLSAGTGNEQYF.

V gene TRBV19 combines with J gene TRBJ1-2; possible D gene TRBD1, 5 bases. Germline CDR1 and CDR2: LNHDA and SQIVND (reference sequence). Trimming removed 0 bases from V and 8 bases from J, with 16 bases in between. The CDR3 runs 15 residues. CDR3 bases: TGTGCCAGTAGTATAGATCGTCAGGGACGCATGGGCTACACCTTC. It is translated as CASSIDRQGRMGYTF.

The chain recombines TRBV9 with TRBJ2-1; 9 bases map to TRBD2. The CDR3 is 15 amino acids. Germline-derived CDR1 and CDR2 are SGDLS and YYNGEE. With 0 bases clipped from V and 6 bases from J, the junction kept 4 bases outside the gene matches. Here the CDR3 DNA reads TGTGCCAGCAGCGTAGGGCTAGCGGGGCCCAATGAGCAGTTCTTC. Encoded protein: CASSVGLAGPNEQFF.

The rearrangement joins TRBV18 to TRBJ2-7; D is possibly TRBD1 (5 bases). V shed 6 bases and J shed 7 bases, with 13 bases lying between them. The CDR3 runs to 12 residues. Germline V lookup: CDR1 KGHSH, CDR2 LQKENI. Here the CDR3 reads CASSPSREEQYF. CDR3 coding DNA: TGTGCCAGCTCCCCGAGCAGGGAAGAGCAGTACTTC.